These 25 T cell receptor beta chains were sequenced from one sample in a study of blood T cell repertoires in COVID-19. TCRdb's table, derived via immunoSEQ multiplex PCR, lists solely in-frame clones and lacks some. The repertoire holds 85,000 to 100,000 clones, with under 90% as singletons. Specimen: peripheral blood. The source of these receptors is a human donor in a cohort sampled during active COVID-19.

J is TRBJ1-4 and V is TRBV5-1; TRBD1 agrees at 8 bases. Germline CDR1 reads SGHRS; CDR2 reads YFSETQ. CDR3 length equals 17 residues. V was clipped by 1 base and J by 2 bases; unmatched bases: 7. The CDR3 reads CASSLSQGAGTNEKLFF. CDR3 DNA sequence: TGCGCCAGCAGCTTGAGCCAGGGGGCCGGGACTAATGAAAAACTGTTTTTT.

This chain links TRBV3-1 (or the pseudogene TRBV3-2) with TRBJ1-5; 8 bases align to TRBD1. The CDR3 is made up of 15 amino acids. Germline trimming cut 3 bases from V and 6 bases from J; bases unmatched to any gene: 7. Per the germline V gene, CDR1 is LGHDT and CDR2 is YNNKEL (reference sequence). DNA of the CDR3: TGTGCCAGCAGCCAGTCGGACAGGGTAAGTCAGCCCCAGCATTTT. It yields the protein CASSQSDRVSQPQHF.

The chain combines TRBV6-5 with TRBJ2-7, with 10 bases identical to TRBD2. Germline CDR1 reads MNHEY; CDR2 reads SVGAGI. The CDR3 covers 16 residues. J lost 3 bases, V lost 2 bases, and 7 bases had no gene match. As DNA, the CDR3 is TGTGCCAGCAGTTACCGTCGGAGCGGGGGGGACTACGAGCAGTACTTC. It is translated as CASSYRRSGGDYEQYF.

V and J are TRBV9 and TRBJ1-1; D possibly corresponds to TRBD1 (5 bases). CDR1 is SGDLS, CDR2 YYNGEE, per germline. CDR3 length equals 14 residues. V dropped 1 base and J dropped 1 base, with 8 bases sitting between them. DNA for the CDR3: TGTGCCAGCAGCGTAAGCGGGGCGAACACTGAAGCTTTCTTT. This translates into CASSVSGANTEAFF.

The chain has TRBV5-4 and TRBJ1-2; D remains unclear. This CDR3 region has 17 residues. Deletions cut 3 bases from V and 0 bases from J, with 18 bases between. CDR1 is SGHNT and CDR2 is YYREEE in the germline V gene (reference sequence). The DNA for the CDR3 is TGTGCCAGCAGCTCTAGGACTCAAATTCTCACTAACTATGGCTACACCTTC. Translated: CASSSRTQILTNYGYTF.

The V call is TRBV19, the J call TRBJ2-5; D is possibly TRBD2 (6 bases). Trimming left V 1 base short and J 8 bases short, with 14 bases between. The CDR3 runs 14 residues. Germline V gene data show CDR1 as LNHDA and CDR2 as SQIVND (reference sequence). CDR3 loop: CASSIVRGRTTQYF. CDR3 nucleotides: TGTGCCAGTAGTATAGTTAGAGGGAGGACTACCCAGTACTTC.

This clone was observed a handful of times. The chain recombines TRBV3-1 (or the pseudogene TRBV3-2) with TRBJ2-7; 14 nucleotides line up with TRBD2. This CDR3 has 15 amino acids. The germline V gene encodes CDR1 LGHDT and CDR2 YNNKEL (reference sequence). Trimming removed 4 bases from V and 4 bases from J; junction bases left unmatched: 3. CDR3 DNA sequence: TGTGCCAGCAGCCGGGGACTAGCGGGGGTTTACGAGCAGTACTTC. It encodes CASSRGLAGVYEQYF.

The CDR3 region is CASAGTGVTNEKLFF. Here the CDR3 DNA reads TGTGCCAGTGCCGGGACAGGGGTGACTAATGAAAAACTGTTTTTT. J is TRBJ1-4 and V is TRBV19; 10 bases are a match to TRBD1. The V segment lost 8 bases and the J segment 2 bases; nucleotides outside the gene matches: 5. Germline V gene lookup returns CDR1 LNHDA and CDR2 SQIVND (reference sequence). This CDR3 is 15 amino acids long.

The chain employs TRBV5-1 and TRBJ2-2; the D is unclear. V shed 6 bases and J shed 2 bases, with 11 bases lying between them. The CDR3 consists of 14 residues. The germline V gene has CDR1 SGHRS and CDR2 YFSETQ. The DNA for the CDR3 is TGCGCCAGCATTTTAGCCCCCAACACCGGGGAGCTGTTTTTT. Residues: CASILAPNTGELFF.

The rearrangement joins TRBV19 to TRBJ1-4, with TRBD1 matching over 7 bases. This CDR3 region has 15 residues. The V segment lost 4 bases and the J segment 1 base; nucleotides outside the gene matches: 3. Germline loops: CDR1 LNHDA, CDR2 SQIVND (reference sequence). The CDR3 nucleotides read TGTGCCAGTAGTAAGGGGGCGCTAACTAATGAAAAACTGTTTTTT. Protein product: CASSKGALTNEKLFF.

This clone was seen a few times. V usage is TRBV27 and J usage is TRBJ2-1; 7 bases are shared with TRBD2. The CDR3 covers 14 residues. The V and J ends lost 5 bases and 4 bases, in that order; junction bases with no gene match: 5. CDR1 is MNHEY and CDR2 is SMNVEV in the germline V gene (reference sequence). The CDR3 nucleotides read TGTGCCAGCAGTCCCACTAGCGTATACAATGAGCAGTTCTTC. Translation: CASSPTSVYNEQFF.

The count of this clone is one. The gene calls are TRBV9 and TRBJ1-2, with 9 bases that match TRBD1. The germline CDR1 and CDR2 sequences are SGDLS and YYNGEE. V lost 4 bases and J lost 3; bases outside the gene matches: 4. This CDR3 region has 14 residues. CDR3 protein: CASSLDRGDYGYTF. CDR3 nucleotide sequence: TGTGCCAGCAGCCTGGACAGGGGCGACTATGGCTACACCTTC.

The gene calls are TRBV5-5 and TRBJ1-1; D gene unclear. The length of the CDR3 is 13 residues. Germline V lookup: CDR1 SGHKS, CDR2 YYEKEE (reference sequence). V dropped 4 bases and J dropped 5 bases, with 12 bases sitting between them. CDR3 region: CASSRGAGTEAFF. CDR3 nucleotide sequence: TGTGCCAGCAGCCGGGGTGCGGGGACTGAAGCTTTCTTT.

DNA for the CDR3: TGTGCCAGCAGTTCCCAGGGTTCAGGCAATCAGCCCCAGCATTTT. Translation gives CASSSQGSGNQPQHF. The chain couples TRBV6-5 to TRBJ1-5; TRBD1 is a possible D gene (5 bases). The CDR3 loop spans 15 amino acids. V lost 4 bases and J lost 2, with 12 bases in between. The germline V gene has CDR1 MNHEY and CDR2 SVGAGI.

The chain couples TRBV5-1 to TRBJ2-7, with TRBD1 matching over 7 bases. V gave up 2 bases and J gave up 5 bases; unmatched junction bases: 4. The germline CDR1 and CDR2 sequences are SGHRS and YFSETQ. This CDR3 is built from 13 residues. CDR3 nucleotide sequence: TGCGCCAGCAGCTTACCGACAGGGAACGAGCAGTACTTC. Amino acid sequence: CASSLPTGNEQYF. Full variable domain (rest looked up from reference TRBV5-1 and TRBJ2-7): KAGVTQTPRYLIKTRGQQVTLSCSPISGHRSVSWYQQTPGQGLQFLFEYFSETQRNKGNFPGRFSGRQFSNSRSEMNVSTLELGDSALYLCASSLPTGNEQYFGPGTRLTVT.

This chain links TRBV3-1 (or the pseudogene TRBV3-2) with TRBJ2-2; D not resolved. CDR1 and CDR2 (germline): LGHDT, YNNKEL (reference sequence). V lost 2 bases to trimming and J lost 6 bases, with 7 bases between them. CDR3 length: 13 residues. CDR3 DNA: TGTGCCAGCAGCCAATGGAGATCCGGGGAGCTGTTTTTT. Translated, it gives CASSQWRSGELFF.

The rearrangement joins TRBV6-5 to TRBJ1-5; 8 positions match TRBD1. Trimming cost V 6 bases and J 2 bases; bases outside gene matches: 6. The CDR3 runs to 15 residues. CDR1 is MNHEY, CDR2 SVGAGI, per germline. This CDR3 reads CASRDREWGNQPQHF. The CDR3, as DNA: TGTGCCAGCAGGGACAGGGAATGGGGCAATCAGCCCCAGCATTTT.

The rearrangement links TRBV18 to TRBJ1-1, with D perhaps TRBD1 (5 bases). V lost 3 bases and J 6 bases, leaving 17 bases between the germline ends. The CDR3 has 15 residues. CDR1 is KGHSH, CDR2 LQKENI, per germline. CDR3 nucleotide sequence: TGTGCCAGCTCACCCAAAACGACAGAATTGGCTGAAGCTTTCTTT. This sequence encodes CASSPKTTELAEAFF.

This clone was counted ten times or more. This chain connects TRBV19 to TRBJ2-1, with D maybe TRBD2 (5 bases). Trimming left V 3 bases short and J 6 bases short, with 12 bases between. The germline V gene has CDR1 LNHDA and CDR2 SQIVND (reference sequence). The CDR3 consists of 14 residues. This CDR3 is CASSMAGTSNEQFF. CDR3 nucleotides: TGTGCCAGTAGTATGGCCGGTACTAGCAATGAGCAGTTCTTC.

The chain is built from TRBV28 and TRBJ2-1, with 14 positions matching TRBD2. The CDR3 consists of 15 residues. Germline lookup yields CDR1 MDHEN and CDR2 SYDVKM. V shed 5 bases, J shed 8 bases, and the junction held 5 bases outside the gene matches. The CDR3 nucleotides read TGTGCCAGCAGTCCTGGGACTAGCGGGAGCTATGAGCAGTTCTTC. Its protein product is CASSPGTSGSYEQFF.

CDR3 loop: CASSSVGRDSPLHF. The CDR3 DNA follows: TGTGCCAGCAGTTCTGTGGGCCGAGATTCACCCCTCCACTTT. This chain uses TRBV6-5 with TRBJ1-6, with unresolved D. The germline gives CDR1 MNHEY, CDR2 SVGAGI. The CDR3 is 14 residues long. The V end was cut by 4 bases, the J end by 8 bases, with 12 bases between.

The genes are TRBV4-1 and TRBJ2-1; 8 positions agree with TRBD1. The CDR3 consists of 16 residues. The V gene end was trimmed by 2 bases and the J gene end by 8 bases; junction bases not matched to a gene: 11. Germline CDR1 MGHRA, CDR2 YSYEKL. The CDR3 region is CASSQPDRAYLYEQFF. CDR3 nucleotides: TGCGCCAGCAGCCAACCGGACAGGGCTTACCTTTATGAGCAGTTCTTC.

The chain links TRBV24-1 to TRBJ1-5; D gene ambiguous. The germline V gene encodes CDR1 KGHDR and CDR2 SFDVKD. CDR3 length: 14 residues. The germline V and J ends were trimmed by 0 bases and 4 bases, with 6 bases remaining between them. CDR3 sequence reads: CATSDLQQNQPQHF. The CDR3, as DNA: TGTGCCACCAGTGATTTGCAACAGAATCAGCCCCAGCATTTT.

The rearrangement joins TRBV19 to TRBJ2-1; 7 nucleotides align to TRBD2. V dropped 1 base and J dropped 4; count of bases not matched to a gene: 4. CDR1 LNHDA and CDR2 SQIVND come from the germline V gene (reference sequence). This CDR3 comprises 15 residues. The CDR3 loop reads CASSIAAGNYNEQFF. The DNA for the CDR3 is TGTGCCAGTAGTATAGCAGCGGGGAATTACAATGAGCAGTTCTTC. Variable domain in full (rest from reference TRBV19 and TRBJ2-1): DGGITQSPKYLFRKEGQNVTLSCEQNLNHDAMYWYRQDPGQGLRLIYYSQIVNDFQKGDIAEGYSVSREKKESFPLTVTSAQKNPTAFYLCASSIAAGNYNEQFFGPGTRLTVL.

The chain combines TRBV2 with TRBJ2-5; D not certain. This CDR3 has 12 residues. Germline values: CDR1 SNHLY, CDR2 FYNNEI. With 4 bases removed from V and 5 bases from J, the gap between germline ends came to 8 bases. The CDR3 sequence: CASSVPQETQYF. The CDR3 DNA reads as TGTGCCAGCAGTGTTCCCCAGGAGACCCAGTACTTC. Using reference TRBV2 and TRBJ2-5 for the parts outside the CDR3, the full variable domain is EPEVTQTPSHQVTQMGQEVILRCVPISNHLYFYWYRQILGQKVEFLVSFYNNEISEKSEIFDDQFSVERPDGSNFTLKIRSTKLEDSAMYFCASSVPQETQYFGPGTRLLVL.